What follows are 32 T cell receptor beta chains derived from one specimen sequenced in a study of regulatory T cells in long-lasting Graves disease. Building the TCR beta libraries relied on iRepertoire HTBI primers, and CDR3 regions underwent Arm-PCR. Via MiXCR, TCRdb re-called the multiplex PCR reads, giving one row per CDR3 protein. The repertoire has roughly 520,000 distinct CDR3 sequences, around 12% of them found once; the top ten carry about 8.9%. The time point is: newly diagnosed GD, antithyroid drugs for less than 3 months. Extracted RNA from PBMCs served as the source of the TCR library. The same data also went into a second study, on T cells in Graves' hyperthyroidism and ophthalmopathy.

Material: peripheral blood mononuclear cells (PBMCs), obtained at new diagnosis, from a patient treated with antithyroid drugs. These receptors were taken from a woman in her twenties or thirties with Graves disease.

This clonotype was recorded many times. The chain carries TRBV2 and TRBJ2-2; 8 bases match TRBD1. The CDR3 runs to 14 residues. Germline values: CDR1 SNHLY, CDR2 FYNNEI. V gave up 9 bases and J gave up 1 base; unmatched junction bases: 4. The CDR3 DNA is TGTGCCAGTGAAGGGACAGGGAACACCGGGGAGCTGTTTTTT. Protein product: CASEGTGNTGELFF.

V and J are TRBV7-9 and TRBJ2-3; 10 bases fit TRBD1. CDR1 and CDR2 from the germline V gene are SEHNR and FQNEAQ (reference sequence). The CDR3 is 15 residues long. The V and J ends lost 4 bases and 4 bases, in that order; junction bases with no gene match: 5. The CDR3 DNA is TGTGCCAGCAGCTGCGGGACAGGGGCCGCAGATACGCAGTATTTT. Its translation: CASSCGTGAADTQYF.

The sample holds many counts of this clonotype. The V call is TRBV10-3, the J call TRBJ2-1; unclear D gene. This CDR3 region has 15 residues. The germline gives CDR1 ENHRY, CDR2 SYGVKD. The ends were cut back, 2 bases at V and 0 bases at J, with 8 bases in the middle. The CDR3 bases are TGTGCCATCAGTGAGGAGAGAAGCTCCTACAATGAGCAGTTCTTC. Translation gives CAISEERSSYNEQFF.

The sample holds many counts of this clonotype. The V and J genes are TRBV7-9 and TRBJ2-1, with no clear D. Trimming shortened V by 1 base and J by 0 bases, and 13 bases separated the two germline ends. The CDR3 is made up of 17 amino acids. Germline V lookup: CDR1 SEHNR, CDR2 FQNEAQ (reference sequence). The CDR3 coding sequence is TGTGCCAGCAGCTTAGATCAGCGCCTGAGCTCCTACAATGAGCAGTTCTTC. It encodes CASSLDQRLSSYNEQFF.

The CDR3 spells CAWMPIGGVKNTIYF. CDR3 DNA sequence: TGTGCCTGGATGCCAATTGGCGGTGTTAAAAACACCATATATTTT. The V gene is TRBV30, the J gene TRBJ1-3; no clear D gene. The ends were cut back, 4 bases at V and 6 bases at J, with 19 bases in the middle. Germline V gene data show CDR1 as GTSNPN and CDR2 as SVGIG (reference sequence). This CDR3 is 15 amino acids long. The entire variable domain, with the rest obtained from reference TRBV30 and TRBJ1-3, is as follows: SQTIHQWPATLVQPVGSPLSLECTVEGTSNPNLYWYRQAAGRGLQLLFYSVGIGQISSEVPQNLSASRPQDRQFILSSKKLLLSDSGFYLCAWMPIGGVKNTIYFGEGSWLTVV.

There are many counts of this clonotype. The chain has TRBV4-1 and TRBJ1-6; D is possibly TRBD1 (6 bases). Germline V gene data show CDR1 as MGHRA and CDR2 as YSYEKL. This CDR3 comprises 15 residues. V lost 6 bases, J lost 6 bases, and 15 bases lay in between. CDR3 nucleotides: TGCGCCAGCAGTCAGCCTGACAGGTTTAATTCACCCCTCCACTTT. Encoded protein: CASSQPDRFNSPLHF.

This clonotype was counted ten times or more. The genes are TRBV5-6 and TRBJ2-1, with 12 bases lining up with TRBD2. This CDR3 has 16 amino acids. From germline, CDR1 is SGHDT and CDR2 YYEEEE. V was clipped by 4 bases and J by 4 bases; unmatched bases: 6. The CDR3 nucleotides read TGTGCCAGCAGCACCCCTAGCGGGAGGGCTTACAATGAGCAGTTCTTC. It codes for CASSTPSGRAYNEQFF.

This clonotype was recorded at least ten times. This rearrangement joins TRBV20-1 to TRBJ1-5; D remains unclear. Trimming left V 2 bases short and J 4 bases short, with 15 bases between. The CDR3 is 15 amino acids. The germline gives CDR1 DFQATT, CDR2 SNEGSKA (reference sequence). The CDR3 sequence: CSARPGKKGNQPQHF. CDR3 coding DNA: TGCAGTGCTAGACCCGGGAAGAAGGGTAATCAGCCCCAGCATTTT.

This clonotype was counted between two and nine times. J is TRBJ2-3 and V is TRBV10-3; TRBD2 is a possible D gene (6 bases). There are 15 residues in the CDR3. Trimming stripped 7 bases from V and 3 bases from J, with 17 bases between. Germline CDR1 and CDR2: ENHRY and SYGVKD. The CDR3, as DNA: TGTGCCATCAAAAAAGAACCGGGGAGGACAGATACGCAGTATTTT. The encoded protein is CAIKKEPGRTDTQYF.

This clonotype was counted only a few times. The junction and the germline gene differ at one end; a read error may be behind it. The V gene is TRBV9, the J gene TRBJ2-7, with 8 positions matching TRBD2. Germline CDR1 SGDLS, CDR2 YYNGEE. CDR3 length: 16 residues. This chain's CDR3 is CASSPPGGEGGYERYF. CDR3 bases: TGTGCCAGCAGCCCCCCGGGGGGGGAGGGGGGCTACGAGCGGTACTTC.

This chain uses TRBV27 with TRBJ1-5, with 9 bases aligning to TRBD1. The CDR3 consists of 16 residues. V trimming: 2 bases; J trimming: 1 base; junction bases outside the gene matches: 3. Looked up from germline, CDR1 is MNHEY and CDR2 is SMNVEV (reference sequence). For the CDR3, the DNA is TGTGCCAGCAGTTTAGGGACAGGGCGCAGCAATCAGCCCCAGCATTTT. It is translated as CASSLGTGRSNQPQHF.

This clonotype has a count of ten or more. The chain links TRBV3-1 to TRBJ2-7; D is unresolved. Between the trimmed V and J ends, which lost 0 bases and 6 bases, there was a span of 6 bases. The CDR3 has 12 amino acids. Germline assignment: CDR1 LGHDT and CDR2 YNNKEL (reference sequence). The CDR3 DNA sequence: TGTGCCAGCAGCCAAGACTTATCCGAGCAGTACTTC. It codes for CASSQDLSEQYF.

Notes on this clonotype: A much larger clonotype is one base distant, so this may be a read error. The chain has TRBV5-5 and TRBJ2-1, with 7 bases fitting TRBD1. Germline V gene sequence: CDR1 SGHKS, CDR2 YYEKEE (reference sequence). There are 15 residues in the CDR3. The DNA for the CDR3 is TGTGCCGGCAGCCCGACAGGGAACTCCTACAATGAGCAGTTCTTC. Translated, it gives CAGSPTGNSYNEQFF.

This clonotype was observed at least ten times. J is TRBJ1-1 and V is TRBV6-2 or TRBV6-3; a possible D gene is TRBD1 (6 bases). The germline V gene has CDR1 MNHEY and CDR2 SVGEGT. This CDR3 contains 15 residues. V dropped 0 bases and J dropped 4 bases, with 12 bases sitting between them. The CDR3 sequence is CASSYSGRGGTEAFF. DNA for the CDR3: TGTGCCAGCAGTTACTCGGGGAGAGGGGGCACTGAAGCTTTCTTT.

The chain carries TRBV18 and TRBJ1-1; no clear D gene. Germline-derived CDR1 and CDR2 are KGHSH and LQKENI. V lost 3 bases and J lost 6, with 14 bases in between. The CDR3 consists of 14 residues. The CDR3 nucleotides read TGTGCCAGCTCACCTACAGCTACTTGGGCTGAAGCTTTCTTT. Translated, it gives CASSPTATWAEAFF.

At least ten counts were recorded for this clonotype. This rearrangement joins TRBV5-4 to TRBJ2-7; TRBD1 or TRBD2 may be the D gene (5 bases each). Germline lookup yields CDR1 SGHNT and CDR2 YYREEE (reference sequence). Trimming removed 4 bases at V and 0 bases at J, with 11 bases between. The CDR3 sequence is 14 residues long. Here the CDR3 reads CASSIRDVSYEQYF. The CDR3, as DNA: TGTGCCAGCAGCATCCGGGACGTCTCCTACGAGCAGTACTTC.

This clonotype was seen more than once but under ten times. The genes are TRBV11-3 and TRBJ2-2; a weak D match, TRBD1 (6 bases). Looked up from germline, CDR1 is SGHNT and CDR2 is YENEEA. Trimming took 2 bases from V and 2 from J, leaving 15 bases between them. There are 17 residues in the CDR3. The CDR3 coding sequence is TGTGCCAGCAGCTTATTCTCCGAGACAGGAAACACCGGGGAGCTGTTTTTT. Protein: CASSLFSETGNTGELFF.

This clonotype came up many times. V and J are TRBV6-1 and TRBJ1-5; no firm D call. This CDR3 is 15 amino acids long. From germline, CDR1 is MNHNS and CDR2 SASEGT. V lost 2 bases, J lost 4 bases, and 12 bases lay in between. The chain's CDR3 is CASSEKWSENQPQHF. The CDR3 DNA follows: TGTGCCAGCAGTGAAAAGTGGTCGGAAAATCAGCCCCAGCATTTT.

This clonotype appeared a few times. The gene calls are TRBV12-3 or TRBV12-4 and TRBJ2-3; D possibly corresponds to TRBD2 (5 bases). The CDR3 is 14 residues long. The ends were cut back, 2 bases at V and 7 bases at J, with 13 bases in the middle. This CDR3 reads CASSLSGKYNTQYF. For the CDR3, the DNA is TGTGCCAGCAGTTTATCGGGGAAGTACAATACGCAGTATTTT.

In its sample, this clonotype was seen many times. This chain connects TRBV28 to TRBJ2-1; TRBD2 matches 9 bases. This CDR3 has 16 amino acids. V lost 0 bases and J lost 5; bases outside the gene matches: 5. The germline V gene encodes CDR1 MDHEN and CDR2 SYDVKM. The CDR3 DNA follows: TGTGCCAGCAGTTTATGGGCGGGAGGGCCGGACAATGAGCAGTTCTTC. It specifies CASSLWAGGPDNEQFF.

This clonotype was seen ten or more times. The chain recombines TRBV11-2 with TRBJ2-7, with D possibly TRBD2 on 7 matching bases. The CDR3 runs to 15 residues. Trimming pared 8 bases from V and 3 bases from J, leaving 20 bases between. Germline-derived CDR1 and CDR2 are SGHAT and FQNNGV. CDR3 residues: CASSRYREGFYEQYF. The CDR3 nucleotides read TGTGCCAGCTCCCGTTACAGGGAGGGCTTCTACGAGCAGTACTTC. The full variable domain, with the rest looked up from reference TRBV11-2 and TRBJ2-7, is EAGVAQSPRYKIIEKRQSVAFWCNPISGHATLYWYQQILGQGPKLLIQFQNNGVVDDSQLPKDRFSAERLKGVDSTLKIQPAKLEDSAVYLCASSRYREGFYEQYFGPGTRLTVT.

This clonotype has at least ten counts. The rearrangement links TRBV15 to TRBJ2-6; no clear D. The CDR3 extends over 16 amino acids. Trimming removed 0 bases from V and 3 bases from J, with 9 bases in between. Germline-derived CDR1 and CDR2 are LNHNV and YYDKDF (reference sequence). This CDR3 reads CATSREPQSGANVLTF. DNA for the CDR3: TGTGCCACCAGCAGAGAGCCGCAAAGTGGGGCCAACGTCCTGACTTTC.

This clonotype was observed many times. The chain employs TRBV5-1 and TRBJ1-1; TRBD1 agrees at 9 bases. The ends lost 2 bases at V and 5 bases at J; junction bases unmatched: 16. Germline CDR1 SGHRS, CDR2 YFSETQ. This CDR3 contains 18 residues. The CDR3 here is CASSLQPRTGEFVTEAFF. Here the CDR3 DNA reads TGCGCCAGCAGCTTACAACCAAGGACAGGGGAGTTTGTTACTGAAGCTTTCTTT.

This clonotype occurred a few times. The chain uses TRBV5-8 and TRBJ2-7; 15 nucleotides agree with TRBD2. There are 16 residues in the CDR3. V was clipped by 4 bases and J by 3 bases; unmatched bases: 5. Germline lookup yields CDR1 SGHTS and CDR2 YDEGEE. The CDR3 here is CASSIRGLAGGYEQYF. The CDR3 region has the DNA TGTGCCAGCAGCATAAGGGGACTAGCGGGAGGCTACGAGCAGTACTTC.

This clonotype showed up many times. Germline and junction disagree at one end, which may indicate a read error. CDR3 protein: CASRLSGGSGNEQFF. In nucleotides, the CDR3 is TGTGCCAGCAGATTATCAGGGGGCAGCGGGAATGAGCAGTTCTTC. V usage is TRBV28 and J usage is TRBJ2-1; 8 nucleotides line up with TRBD1. The CDR3 covers 15 residues. The germline V gene encodes CDR1 MDHEN and CDR2 SYDVKM. Full variable domain (outside the CDR3, taken from reference TRBV28 and TRBJ2-1): DVKVTQSSRYLVKRTGEKVFLECVQDMDHENMFWYRQDPGLGLRLIYFSYDVKMKEKGDIPEGYSVSREKKERFSLILESASTNQTSMYLCASRLSGGSGNEQFFGPGTRLTVL.

In nucleotides, the CDR3 is TGCGCCAGCAGCTTCCGGGACAGGCTACACAATGAGCAGTTCTTC. Protein sequence: CASSFRDRLHNEQFF. The chain uses TRBV5-1 and TRBJ2-1, with 8 bases aligning to TRBD1. Germline lookup yields CDR1 SGHRS and CDR2 YFSETQ. CDR3 size: 15 residues. The ends lost 2 bases at V and 5 bases at J; junction bases unmatched: 6.

The sample holds many counts of this clonotype. The CDR3 nucleotides read TGTGCCAGCAGCCCTACGGGACTAGCGGCCCTTACCGGGGAGCTGTTTTTT. The encoded protein is CASSPTGLAALTGELFF. The V call is TRBV6-1, the J call TRBJ2-2; 11 nucleotides match TRBD2. The CDR3 is 17 amino acids. Trimming took 6 bases from V and 5 from J; bases not matched to a gene: 11. Per the germline V gene, CDR1 is MNHNS and CDR2 is SASEGT.

This clonotype was counted many times. V is TRBV11-3 and J is TRBJ2-1, with 8 bases fitting TRBD1. Per germline, CDR1 SGHNT and CDR2 YENEEA. The V gene end was trimmed by 3 bases and the J gene end by 7 bases; junction bases not matched to a gene: 11. The length of the CDR3 is 16 residues. This chain's CDR3 is CASSLGTGTGRNEQFF. The CDR3 nucleotides are TGTGCCAGCAGCTTGGGGACCGGGACAGGTCGTAATGAGCAGTTCTTC.

Ten or more counts support this clonotype. The rearrangement links TRBV29-1 to TRBJ2-5, with TRBD2 matching 8 bases. Germline V gene lookup returns CDR1 SQVTM and CDR2 ANQGSEA. Trimming at V came to 7 bases and at J to 2 bases, leaving 9 bases not matched to a gene. The CDR3 sequence is 14 residues long. The CDR3 region is CSGEGGRRQETQYF. The DNA of the CDR3 is TGCAGCGGGGAGGGCGGGAGGAGGCAAGAGACCCAGTACTTC.

The sample holds many counts of this clonotype. The V gene is TRBV6-1, the J gene TRBJ1-2; D call uncertain. This CDR3 region has 14 residues. The germline V gene encodes CDR1 MNHNS and CDR2 SASEGT. Trimming removed 6 bases from V and 0 bases from J, with 11 bases in between. CDR3 region: CASRTTSPNYGYTF. The CDR3 region has the DNA TGTGCCAGCAGAACCACTAGCCCTAACTATGGCTACACCTTC.

This clonotype was seen ten or more times. The chain joins TRBV7-9 to TRBJ2-7; tentatively, D is TRBD1 (5 bases). V was clipped by 4 bases and J by 2 bases, with 12 bases between them. The CDR3 is 14 amino acids. Per germline, CDR1 SEHNR and CDR2 FQNEAQ (reference sequence). CDR3 bases: TGTGCCAGCAGCTCCGGGCTGGGGCCCTACGAGCAGTACTTC. It is translated as CASSSGLGPYEQYF.

In its sample, this clonotype was seen many times. The chain uses TRBV7-3 and TRBJ2-3, with 13 positions matching TRBD2. The germline gives CDR1 SGHTA, CDR2 FQGTGA. The junction had 6 bases not matched to a gene; V was cut back by 5 bases and J by 7 bases. The CDR3 length is 15 residues. The CDR3 DNA follows: TGTGCCAGCAGCAAACTAGCGGGAGGGTTGAATACGCAGTATTTT. This sequence encodes CASSKLAGGLNTQYF.